This is a list of T cell receptor beta chains from one sample in a study of pediatric ulcerative colitis. Here immunoSEQ multiplex PCR was the method, and the copy in TCRdb shows in-frame clones only, minus some. The repertoire holds tens of thousands of clones, with around 86% as singletons. The sequenced material came from blood. The receptors shown here come from a boy younger than 18 who was a control in a study of pediatric ulcerative colitis. Each CDR3 is given with its conserved first and last residue. The D gene is left open where the match is weak. Rows may omit the clone size; those that give it use once, few, many or a size class.

j_gene: TRBJ1-5
d_gene: TRBD1
v_gene: TRBV6-1
abundance: NA
CDR3nt: TGTGCCAGCAGTGAATCCCCGGGGGGGACAGGGGGCTTTCGCAATCAGCCCCAGCATTTT
CDR3aa: CASSESPGGTGGFRNQPQHF

j_gene: TRBJ2-7
d_gene: NA
v_gene: TRBV25-1
abundance: NA
CDR3nt: TGTGCCAGCAGTGATCGGGCAGGGGCCACCTACGAGCAGTACTTC
CDR3aa: CASSDRAGATYEQYF

j_gene: TRBJ1-1
d_gene: NA
v_gene: TRBV4-3
abundance: NA
CDR3nt: TGCGCCAGCAGCCAAGGAGGGTTCCAGAACACTGAAGCTTTCTTT
CDR3aa: CASSQGGFQNTEAFF

j_gene: TRBJ2-7
d_gene: NA
v_gene: TRBV19
abundance: once
CDR3nt: TGTGCCAGTAGTGCTGTACTAGAAAGCTCCTACGAGCAGTACTTC
CDR3aa: CASSAVLESSYEQYF

j_gene: TRBJ2-7
d_gene: TRBD2
v_gene: TRBV19
abundance: NA
CDR3nt: TGTGCCAGTAGTACTTCGGGAGGGTTTGTGGACGAGCAGTACTTC
CDR3aa: CASSTSGGFVDEQYF

j_gene: TRBJ2-5
d_gene: TRBD1
v_gene: TRBV19
abundance: NA
CDR3nt: TGTGCCAGTAGTGCGCTCGGGACAGCTCAAGAGACCCAGTACTTC
CDR3aa: CASSALGTAQETQYF

j_gene: TRBJ2-1
d_gene: NA
v_gene: TRBV7-9
abundance: NA
CDR3nt: TGTGCCAGCACCTCAGGGCCCTTCAATGAGCAGTTCTTC
CDR3aa: CASTSGPFNEQFF

j_gene: TRBJ2-4
d_gene: NA
v_gene: TRBV19
abundance: NA
CDR3nt: TGTGCCAGTAGTCAGACCGCAAGTCGCAGTTTCATTCAGTACTTC
CDR3aa: CASSQTASRSFIQYF

j_gene: TRBJ2-1
d_gene: TRBD2
v_gene: TRBV6-4
abundance: NA
CDR3nt: TGTGCCACAAGGACTAGCGGGGGAAATGAGCAGTTCTTC
CDR3aa: CATRTSGGNEQFF

j_gene: TRBJ2-7
d_gene: NA
v_gene: TRBV28
abundance: NA
CDR3nt: TGTGCCAGCAGTCGCCCCGAGACTCATACCTACGAGCAGTACTTC
CDR3aa: CASSRPETHTYEQYF

j_gene: TRBJ1-4
d_gene: NA
v_gene: TRBV4-1
abundance: NA
CDR3nt: TGCGCCAGCAGCCCGCAGGGCTGGGCTAATGAAAAACTGTTTTTT
CDR3aa: CASSPQGWANEKLFF

j_gene: TRBJ2-7
d_gene: TRBD1
v_gene: TRBV19
abundance: NA
CDR3nt: TGTGCCAGTAGCACTGGGACAGGGGATTCCTACGAGCAGTACTTC
CDR3aa: CASSTGTGDSYEQYF

j_gene: TRBJ2-7
d_gene: TRBD1
v_gene: TRBV11-2
abundance: NA
CDR3nt: TGTGCCAGCAGCACCCACAGGGGGCGCGTCTACGAGCAGTACTTC
CDR3aa: CASSTHRGRVYEQYF

j_gene: TRBJ1-2
d_gene: TRBD1
v_gene: TRBV11-2
abundance: NA
CDR3nt: TGTGCCAGCAGCTCGATCCGGTCGGACAGGGGCTATGGCTACACCTTC
CDR3aa: CASSSIRSDRGYGYTF

j_gene: TRBJ2-3
d_gene: NA
v_gene: TRBV5-1
abundance: NA
CDR3nt: TGCGCCAGCAGCCAGGGACGTAGCACAGATACGCAGTATTTT
CDR3aa: CASSQGRSTDTQYF

j_gene: TRBJ1-1
d_gene: NA
v_gene: TRBV7-9
abundance: NA
CDR3nt: TGTGCCAGCAGCTTGGGGAATTTGAGGCCTGAAGCTTTCTTT
CDR3aa: CASSLGNLRPEAFF

j_gene: TRBJ2-7
d_gene: TRBD1
v_gene: TRBV5-1
abundance: NA
CDR3nt: TGCGCCAGCAGCTTGCGGCAGGGGGACGCCAAGTACTTC
CDR3aa: CASSLRQGDAKYF

j_gene: TRBJ2-7
d_gene: NA
v_gene: TRBV7-2
abundance: NA
CDR3nt: TGTGCCAGCAGCCCCGACTCTGGTCGCTACGAGCAGTACTTC
CDR3aa: CASSPDSGRYEQYF

j_gene: TRBJ2-3
d_gene: NA
v_gene: TRBV9
abundance: NA
CDR3nt: TGTGCCAGCAGCGTAGAGGGCAGGGTGGGCTTCACAGATACGCAGTATTTT
CDR3aa: CASSVEGRVGFTDTQYF

j_gene: TRBJ2-7
d_gene: TRBD2
v_gene: TRBV10-2
abundance: NA
CDR3nt: TGCGCCAGCAGTGGCACAACTAGCGGGAGTACCTACGAGCAGTACTTC
CDR3aa: CASSGTTSGSTYEQYF

j_gene: TRBJ1-2
d_gene: NA
v_gene: TRBV18
abundance: NA
CDR3nt: TGTGCCAGCTCTCCGGCGTTAGTAGGGGGCTACACCTTC
CDR3aa: CASSPALVGGYTF

j_gene: TRBJ1-2
d_gene: TRBD1
v_gene: TRBV6-6
abundance: NA
CDR3nt: TGTGCCAGCAGTCTTACAGGGGTTACCTATGGCTACACCTTC
CDR3aa: CASSLTGVTYGYTF

j_gene: TRBJ2-7
d_gene: NA
v_gene: TRBV2
abundance: NA
CDR3nt: TGTGCCAGCAGTGAATTCTACTTATCCTCCTACGAGCAGTACTTC
CDR3aa: CASSEFYLSSYEQYF

j_gene: TRBJ2-5
d_gene: TRBD2
v_gene: TRBV7-7
abundance: NA
CDR3nt: TGTGCTAGCAGCTTAATAGCGGGAGATCCAGAGACCCAGTACTTC
CDR3aa: CASSLIAGDPETQYF

j_gene: TRBJ2-3
d_gene: TRBD1
v_gene: TRBV7-3
abundance: NA
CDR3nt: TGTGCCAGCAGACAGGGGGCAGCAGATACGCAGTATTTT
CDR3aa: CASRQGAADTQYF

j_gene: TRBJ1-5
d_gene: NA
v_gene: TRBV4-3
abundance: NA
CDR3nt: TGCGCCAGCAGCCAAGATCGTGTTTGGGTGCGGTATAGGTATGGCAATCAGCCCCAGCATTTT
CDR3aa: CASSQDRVWVRYRYGNQPQHF

j_gene: TRBJ2-3
d_gene: TRBD1
v_gene: TRBV6-4
abundance: NA
CDR3nt: TGTGCCAGCAGTGCGGGGACAGGCGGCGGGGATACGCAGTATTTT
CDR3aa: CASSAGTGGGDTQYF

j_gene: TRBJ1-1
d_gene: NA
v_gene: TRBV30
abundance: few
CDR3nt: TGTGCCTGGAGTGCTCACCGGTTCGATGAAGCTTTCTTT
CDR3aa: CAWSAHRFDEAFF

j_gene: TRBJ2-7
d_gene: NA
v_gene: TRBV4-1
abundance: NA
CDR3nt: TGCGCCAGCAGCCAAGATTCGGAGAGCTCCTACGAGCAGTACTTC
CDR3aa: CASSQDSESSYEQYF

j_gene: TRBJ1-5
d_gene: NA
v_gene: TRBV7-2
abundance: once
CDR3nt: TGTGCCAGCAGCTTAGTTAGAGGTAAAACCCGGCCCCAGCATTTT
CDR3aa: CASSLVRGKTRPQHF

j_gene: TRBJ1-1
d_gene: NA
v_gene: TRBV9
abundance: NA
CDR3nt: TGTGCCAGCAGCGTAGTTGTAACCTCTGGAGGAGCTTTCTTT
CDR3aa: CASSVVVTSGGAFF

j_gene: TRBJ2-7
d_gene: NA
v_gene: TRBV6-4
abundance: NA
CDR3nt: TGTGCCAGCACCATCCAAGACTACGAGCAGTACTTC
CDR3aa: CASTIQDYEQYF

j_gene: TRBJ1-1
d_gene: TRBD1
v_gene: TRBV18
abundance: NA
CDR3nt: TGTGCCAGCTCACATCGGACAGGGGGCGCTGGGAACACTGAAGCTTTCTTT
CDR3aa: CASSHRTGGAGNTEAFF

j_gene: TRBJ1-5
d_gene: NA
v_gene: TRBV7-2
abundance: NA
CDR3nt: TGTGCCAGCAGCTTGGGTGCCTTCAATCAGCCCCAGCATTTT
CDR3aa: CASSLGAFNQPQHF